The count of the clone carrying this TCR beta chain is one. What it binds is unknown. Time point denoted: recipient sample about 28 days before transplant, after cytoreduction. Produced via immunoSEQ multiplex PCR; TCRdb's table is partial and in-frame only. The data contain around 16,000 clones, 93% of them singletons. This record comes from a study of T cell clonotyping in hematopoietic cell transplantation. Germline-derived CDR1 and CDR2 are MDHEN and SYDVKM. Unmatched junction bases numbered 7, after V lost 3 bases and J lost 4 bases. CDR3 length equals 15 residues. The study's findings and limits: Recipient TCR diversity dropped after transplant; expanded clonotypes rose from day 30 to 180.

The sequence was collected from a man between 18 and 29 years old with biphenotypic leukemia. Some clones in this sample may be carry-over from other donors' samples. This chain joins TRBV28 and TRBJ2-5; TRBD1 aligns across 8 bases. The source material was peripheral blood mononuclear cells, sampled before stem cell transplant. CDR3 loop: CASSLRQGARETQYF. In nucleotides, the CDR3 is TGTGCCAGCAGTTTGCGGCAGGGGGCTCGAGAGACCCAGTACTTC.